The clone carrying this T cell receptor (beta chain) showed up just a few times. TCRdb's copy holds only in-frame clones and misses some; the assay was immunoSEQ multiplex PCR. The repertoire holds 250,000 to 400,000 clones, about nine tenths seen once, with roughly 2.6% in the top ten. This record comes from a study of blood T cell repertoires in COVID-19. Study in general: Collection of acute and convalescent COVID-19 samples took place in the United States, Italy and Spain. T cells, B-cell-depleted T cells, or PBMCs provided the cDNA or gDNA that served as material.

The CDR3 covers 16 residues. The trim removed 3 bases at V and 2 bases at J, leaving 6 bases unmatched. Per germline, CDR1 SGHKS and CDR2 YYEKEE (reference sequence). The study drew participants aged about 18 to 89 years from about two dozen US areas. Recovered status applied to Cohort 3 donors who had two consecutive negative PCRs. It also applied to those with clearance or with symptom resolution. The sequence derives from a man aged 55 to 70 who had recovered from COVID-19. The chain combines TRBV5-5 with TRBJ1-1; 11 bases are a match to TRBD1. The sequenced sample was PBMCs or T cells enriched from blood (not recorded which). This CDR3 reads CASSSGTGGVNTEAFF. In DNA form, the CDR3 reads TGTGCCAGCAGCTCCGGGACAGGGGGAGTAAACACTGAAGCTTTCTTT.